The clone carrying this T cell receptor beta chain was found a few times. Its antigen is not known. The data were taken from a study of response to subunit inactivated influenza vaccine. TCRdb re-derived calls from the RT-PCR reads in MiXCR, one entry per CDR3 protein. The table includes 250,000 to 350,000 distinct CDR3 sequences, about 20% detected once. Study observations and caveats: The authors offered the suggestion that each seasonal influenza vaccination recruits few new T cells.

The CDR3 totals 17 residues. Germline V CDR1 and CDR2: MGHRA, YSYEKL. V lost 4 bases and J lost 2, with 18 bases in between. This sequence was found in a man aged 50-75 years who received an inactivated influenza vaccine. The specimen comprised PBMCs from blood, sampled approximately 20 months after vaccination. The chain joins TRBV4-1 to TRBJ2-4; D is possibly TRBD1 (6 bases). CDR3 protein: CASSLLVSTGTKNIQYF. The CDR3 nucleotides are TGCGCCAGCAGCCTTCTCGTCTCAACAGGGACCAAAAACATTCAGTACTTC.